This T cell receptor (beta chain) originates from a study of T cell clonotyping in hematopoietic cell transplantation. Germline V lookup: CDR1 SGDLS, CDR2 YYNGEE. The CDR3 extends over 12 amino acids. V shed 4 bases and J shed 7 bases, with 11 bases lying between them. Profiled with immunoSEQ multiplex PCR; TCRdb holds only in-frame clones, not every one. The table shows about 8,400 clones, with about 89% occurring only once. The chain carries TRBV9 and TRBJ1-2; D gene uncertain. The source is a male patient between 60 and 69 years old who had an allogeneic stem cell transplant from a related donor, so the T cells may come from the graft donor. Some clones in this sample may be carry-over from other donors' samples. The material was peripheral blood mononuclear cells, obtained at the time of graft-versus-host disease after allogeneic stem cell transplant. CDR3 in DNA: TGTGCCAGCAGCCCGGGATCTACTGGCTACACCTTC. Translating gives CASSPGSTGYTF.